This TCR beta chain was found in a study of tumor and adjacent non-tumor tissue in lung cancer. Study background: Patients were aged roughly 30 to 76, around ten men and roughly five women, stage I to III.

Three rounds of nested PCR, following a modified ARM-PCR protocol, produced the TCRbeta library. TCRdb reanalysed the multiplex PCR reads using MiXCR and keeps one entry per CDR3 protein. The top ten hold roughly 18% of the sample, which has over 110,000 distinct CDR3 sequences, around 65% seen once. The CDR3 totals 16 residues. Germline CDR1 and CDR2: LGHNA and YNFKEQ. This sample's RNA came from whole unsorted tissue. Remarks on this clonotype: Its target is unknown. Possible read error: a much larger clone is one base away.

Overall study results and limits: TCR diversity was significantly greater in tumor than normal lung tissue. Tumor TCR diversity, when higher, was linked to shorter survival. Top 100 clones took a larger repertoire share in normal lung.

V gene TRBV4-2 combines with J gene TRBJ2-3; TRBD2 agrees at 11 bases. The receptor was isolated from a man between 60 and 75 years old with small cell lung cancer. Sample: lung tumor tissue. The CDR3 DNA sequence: TGTGCCAACAGCCTGGGACTAGCGGAGGGCACAGATACGCAGTATTTT. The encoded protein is CANSLGLAEGTDTQYF.